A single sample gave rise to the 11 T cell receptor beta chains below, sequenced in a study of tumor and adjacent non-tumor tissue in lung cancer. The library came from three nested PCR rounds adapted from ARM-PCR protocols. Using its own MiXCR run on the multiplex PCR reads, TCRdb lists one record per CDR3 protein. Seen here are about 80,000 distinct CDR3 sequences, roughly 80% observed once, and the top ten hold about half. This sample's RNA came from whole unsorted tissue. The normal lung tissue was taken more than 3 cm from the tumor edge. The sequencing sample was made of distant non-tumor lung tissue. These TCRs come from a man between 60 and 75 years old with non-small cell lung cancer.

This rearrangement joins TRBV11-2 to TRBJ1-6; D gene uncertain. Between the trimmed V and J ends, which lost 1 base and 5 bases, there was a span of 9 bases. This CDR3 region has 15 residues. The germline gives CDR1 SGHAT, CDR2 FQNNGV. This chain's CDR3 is CASSLGEYNNSPLHF. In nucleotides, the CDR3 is TGTGCCAGCAGCTTAGGTGAGTACAATAATTCACCCCTCCACTTT.

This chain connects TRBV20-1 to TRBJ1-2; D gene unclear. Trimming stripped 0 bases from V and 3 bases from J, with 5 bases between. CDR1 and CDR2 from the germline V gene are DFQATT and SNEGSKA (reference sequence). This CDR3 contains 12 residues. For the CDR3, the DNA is TGCAGTGCTAGAGAGAGACACTATGGCTACACCTTC. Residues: CSARERHYGYTF.

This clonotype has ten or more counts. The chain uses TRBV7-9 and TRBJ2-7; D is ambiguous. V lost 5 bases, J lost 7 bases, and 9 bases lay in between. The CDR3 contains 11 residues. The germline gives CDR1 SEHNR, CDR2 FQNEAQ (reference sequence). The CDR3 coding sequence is TGTGCCAGCAGCACCTCTTCAGAGCAGTACTTC. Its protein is CASSTSSEQYF.

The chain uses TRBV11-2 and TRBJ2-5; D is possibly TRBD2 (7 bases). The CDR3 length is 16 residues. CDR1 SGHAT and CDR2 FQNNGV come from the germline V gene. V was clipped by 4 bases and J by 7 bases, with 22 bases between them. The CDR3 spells CASSSTKGGPRGTQYF. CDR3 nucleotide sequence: TGTGCCAGCAGCTCCACAAAGGGGGGGCCAAGGGGGACCCAGTACTTC.

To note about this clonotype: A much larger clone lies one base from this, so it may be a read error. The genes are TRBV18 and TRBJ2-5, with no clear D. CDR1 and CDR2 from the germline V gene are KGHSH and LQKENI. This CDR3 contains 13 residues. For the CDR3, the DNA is TGTGCCAACTCACCACAATCTGGGGAGACCCAGTACTTC. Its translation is CANSPQSGETQYF.

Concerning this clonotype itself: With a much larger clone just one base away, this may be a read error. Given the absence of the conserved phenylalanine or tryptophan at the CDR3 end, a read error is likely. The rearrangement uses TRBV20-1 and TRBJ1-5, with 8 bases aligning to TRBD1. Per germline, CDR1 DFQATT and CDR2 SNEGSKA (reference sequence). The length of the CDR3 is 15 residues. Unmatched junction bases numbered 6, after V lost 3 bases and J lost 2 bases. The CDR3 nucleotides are TGCAGTGCTAGCCCAGGGGGCAGGGGCAATCAGCCCCAGCATCTT. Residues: CSASPGGRGNQPQHL.

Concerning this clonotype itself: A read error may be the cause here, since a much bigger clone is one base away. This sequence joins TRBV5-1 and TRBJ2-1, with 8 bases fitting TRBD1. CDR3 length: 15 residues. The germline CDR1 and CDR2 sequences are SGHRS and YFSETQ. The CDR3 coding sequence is TGCGCCAGCAGCTTGTTTGGACAGGGAGGCAATGAGCACTTCTTC. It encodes CASSLFGQGGNEHFF.

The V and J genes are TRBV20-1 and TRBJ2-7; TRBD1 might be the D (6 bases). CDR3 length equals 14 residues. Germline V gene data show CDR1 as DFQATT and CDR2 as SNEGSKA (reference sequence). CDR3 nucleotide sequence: TGCAACGCTAGAGGGTCAGGGGATACCTACGAGCAGTACTTC. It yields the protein CNARGSGDTYEQYF.

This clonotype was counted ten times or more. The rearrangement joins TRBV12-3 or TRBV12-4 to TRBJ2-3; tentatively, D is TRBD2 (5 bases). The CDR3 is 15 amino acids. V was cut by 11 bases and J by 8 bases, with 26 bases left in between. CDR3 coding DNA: TGTGCCGGCTCCTCCCCTCCAGCGGTTTGGGTTACGCAGTATTTT. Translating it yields CAGSSPPAVWVTQYF.

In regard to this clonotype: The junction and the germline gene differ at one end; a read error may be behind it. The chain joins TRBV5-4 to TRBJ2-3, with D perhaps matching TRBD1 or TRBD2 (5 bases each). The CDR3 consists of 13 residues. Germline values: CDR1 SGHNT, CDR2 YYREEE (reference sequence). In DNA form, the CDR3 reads TGTGCCAGTACCGGGGCTAGCACAGATACGCGGTATTTT. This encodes CASTGASTDTRYF.

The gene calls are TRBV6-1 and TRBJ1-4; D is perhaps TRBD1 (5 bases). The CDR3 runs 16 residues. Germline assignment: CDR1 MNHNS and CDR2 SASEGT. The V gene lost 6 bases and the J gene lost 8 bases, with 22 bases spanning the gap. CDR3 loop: CASRSGTSNCNEKLFF. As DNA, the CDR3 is TGTGCCAGCAGGTCCGGGACCTCGAACTGCAACGAAAAACTGTTTTTT.